This T cell receptor (beta chain) comes out of a study of shared clonotypes between healthy human individuals. V was pared by 1 base and J by 6 bases, with 9 bases between. The CDR3 is 13 residues long. Germline assignment: CDR1 SGHTA and CDR2 FQGTGA. The data were produced by immunoSEQ multiplex PCR, yet TCRdb's version contains in-frame clones alone and is incomplete. The table lists over a million clones, 75% to 85% of them singletons, with 0.52% in the top ten. The origin of this receptor is a man aged 18 to 29 in good health. Some clones in this sample may be carry-over from other donors' samples. V is TRBV7-3 and J is TRBJ1-1; the D is unclear. The sample taken for sequencing was memory CD4+ T cells from PBMCs. The sample's subset: CD45RA-negative fraction. CDR3 in amino acids: CASSLNLGSEAFF. In DNA, the CDR3 is TGTGCCAGCAGCTTAAATCTCGGGTCTGAAGCTTTCTTT. Together with reference TRBV7-3 and TRBJ1-1, the CDR3 gives the full variable domain: GAGVSQTPSNKVTEKGKYVELRCDPISGHTALYWYRQSLGQGPEFLIYFQGTGAADDSGLPNDRFFAVRPEGSVSTLKIQRTERGDSAVYLCASSLNLGSEAFFGQGTRLTVV.